These T cell receptor beta chains were read from a single sample in a study of shared clonotypes between healthy human individuals. Assay: immunoSEQ multiplex PCR; the TCRdb copy retains only in-frame clones and omits some. The data show 450,000 to 500,000 clones, over 65% seen once. Sequencing input: PBMCs. These receptors all come from a woman in her 40s in good health. Some clones in this sample may be carry-over from other donors' samples. Each CDR3 is given with its conserved first and last residue. Each record gives: clone size, V gene, CDR3 length, D gene, J gene, CDR3 DNA, CDR3 protein. A D gene is named only where the DNA matches it firmly. Clone size, where shown, is once, few, many, or a class for clones that have expanded.

size: .
V: TRBV11-1
length: 13
D: .
J: TRBJ2-3
DNA: TGTGCCAGCAGCCTCAGGCTAGCAGATACGCAGTATTTT
CDR3: CASSLRLADTQYF

size: .
V: TRBV5-5
length: 14
D: TRBD1
J: TRBJ2-7
DNA: TGTGCCAGCAGTTCCGGGACAGGGGGAAACGAGCAGTACTTC
CDR3: CASSSGTGGNEQYF

size: .
V: TRBV4-3
length: 13
D: .
J: TRBJ2-3
DNA: TGCGCCAGCAGCCAACTTAGAGCAGATACGCAGTATTTT
CDR3: CASSQLRADTQYF

size: .
V: TRBV6-5
length: 14
D: TRBD1
J: TRBJ2-1
DNA: TGTGCCAGCAGAAACTACCAGGGGGTGGTTGAGCAGTTCTTC
CDR3: CASRNYQGVVEQFF

size: .
V: TRBV20-1
length: 11
D: .
J: TRBJ2-5
DNA: TGCAGTGCCACGGACCAAGAGACCCAGTACTTC
CDR3: CSATDQETQYF

size: .
V: TRBV14
length: 17
D: .
J: TRBJ2-2
DNA: TGTGCCAGCAGCTTACCCCGGAGACGGGATCGAACCGGGGAGCTGTTTTTT
CDR3: CASSLPRRRDRTGELFF

size: .
V: TRBV9
length: 18
D: .
J: TRBJ2-1
DNA: TGTGCCAGCAGCGCCCCCCCCCGACTAGGAAAGGTTGGGAATGAGCAGTTCTTC
CDR3: CASSAPPRLGKVGNEQFF

size: .
V: TRBV28
length: 15
D: TRBD1
J: TRBJ1-1
DNA: TGTGCCAGCAGCCCCAACAGGGGGGTGAACACTGAAGCTTTCTTT
CDR3: CASSPNRGVNTEAFF

size: .
V: TRBV5-1
length: 14
D: .
J: TRBJ2-1
DNA: TGCGCCAGCAGCCGGGACGGAGGGGGCGATGAGCAGTTCTTC
CDR3: CASSRDGGGDEQFF

size: .
V: TRBV11-2
length: 15
D: .
J: TRBJ2-1
DNA: TGTGCCAGCAGCCTCGTGAGGACACTGTACAATGAGCAGTTCTTC
CDR3: CASSLVRTLYNEQFF

size: .
V: TRBV9
length: 16
D: .
J: TRBJ2-2
DNA: TGTGCCAGCAGCCCGACCGGTAGGGCGAACACCGGGGAGCTGTTTTTT
CDR3: CASSPTGRANTGELFF

size: .
V: TRBV6-4
length: 15
D: TRBD2
J: TRBJ2-1
DNA: TGTGCCAGCAGAGCTTTTGGCGGGAGTAGCGATGAGCAGTTCTTC
CDR3: CASRAFGGSSDEQFF

size: .
V: TRBV4-1
length: 14
D: .
J: TRBJ1-2
DNA: TGCGCCAGCAGCCCATCGGTCGCTAACTATGGCTACACCTTC
CDR3: CASSPSVANYGYTF

size: .
V: TRBV12-5
length: 13
D: .
J: TRBJ2-2
DNA: TGTGCCACGAGGGGGTCCGCCACCGGGGAGCTGTTTTTT
CDR3: CATRGSATGELFF

size: .
V: TRBV7-6
length: 18
D: .
J: TRBJ2-2
DNA: TGTGCCAGCAGCTCCCCCCGGACTATAGGTGGGCTAGCCGGGGAGCTGTTTTTT
CDR3: CASSSPRTIGGLAGELFF

size: .
V: TRBV4-2
length: 16
D: .
J: TRBJ1-1
DNA: TGTGCCAGCAGCCAAGGGATCGACCAGGGGAACACTGAAGCTTTCTTT
CDR3: CASSQGIDQGNTEAFF

size: .
V: TRBV5-1
length: 13
D: .
J: TRBJ1-1
DNA: TGCGCCAGCAGCTTCGGGGACAACACTGAAGCTTTCTTT
CDR3: CASSFGDNTEAFF

size: .
V: TRBV5-1
length: 15
D: .
J: TRBJ2-2
DNA: TGCGCCAGCAGCTTGGTTGCGGGAAACACCGGGGAGCTGTTTTTT
CDR3: CASSLVAGNTGELFF

size: once
V: TRBV7-2
length: 14
D: TRBD1
J: TRBJ2-7
DNA: TGTGCCAGCAGCCGGTTGGGACAGGGCTACGAGCAGTACTTC
CDR3: CASSRLGQGYEQYF

size: few
V: TRBV11-2
length: 13
D: .
J: TRBJ2-1
DNA: TGTGCCAGCAGCTTAGAAAGGGGAAATGAGCAGTTCTTC
CDR3: CASSLERGNEQFF

size: many
V: TRBV11-2
length: 14
D: .
J: TRBJ1-1
DNA: TGTGCCAGCAGCCTAACAGGGTGGAGCACTGAAGCTTTCTTT
CDR3: CASSLTGWSTEAFF

size: .
V: TRBV27
length: 14
D: .
J: TRBJ2-7
DNA: TGTGCCAGCAGCGCCGGCCTTAGGGGCTACGAGCAGTACTTC
CDR3: CASSAGLRGYEQYF

size: .
V: TRBV5-1
length: 16
D: TRBD2
J: TRBJ2-1
DNA: TGCGCCAGCAGCCAAGGACTAGCGGGGACCTACAATGAGCAGTTCTTC
CDR3: CASSQGLAGTYNEQFF

size: many
V: TRBV15
length: 15
D: .
J: TRBJ2-7
DNA: TGTGCCACCAGCAGAGATCGAAGCGGTAGGCGCGAGCAGTACTTC
CDR3: CATSRDRSGRREQYF

size: .
V: TRBV4-1
length: 15
D: TRBD2
J: TRBJ2-1
DNA: TGCGCCAGTACCCGGGGGGAGGGCCGAGGGAATGAGCAGTTCTTC
CDR3: CASTRGEGRGNEQFF

size: few
V: TRBV27
length: 18
D: TRBD1
J: TRBJ2-7
DNA: TGTGCCAGCAGTCTCCTAGGGCCGGGGACAGGGAATTTCTACGAGCAGTACTTC
CDR3: CASSLLGPGTGNFYEQYF

size: many
V: TRBV28
length: 15
D: TRBD2
J: TRBJ2-7
DNA: TGTGCCAGCAGTTTAAGTCCTAGCGGGAGCTACGAGCAGTACTTC
CDR3: CASSLSPSGSYEQYF

size: .
V: TRBV5-1
length: 16
D: TRBD2
J: TRBJ2-5
DNA: TGCGCCAGCAGCTTGTTAGGGAGCGGGAGCGAGGAGACCCAGTACTTC
CDR3: CASSLLGSGSEETQYF

size: .
V: TRBV7-3
length: 14
D: TRBD2
J: TRBJ2-1
DNA: TGTGCCAGCAGCTTAGAAGCGGGAGTCGATGAGCAGTTCTTC
CDR3: CASSLEAGVDEQFF